This is a list of T cell receptor beta chains from one sample in a study of identical twins. TCRdb redid the calling of the 5' RACE reads with MiXCR, one entry per CDR3 protein. The sample has around 1.7 million distinct CDR3 sequences; around a third are singletons. The specimen sequenced was cord blood. These TCRs come from a newborn girl in good health. Both conserved end residues are part of each CDR3. The D gene is left open where the match is weak. Clone size, where shown, is once, few, many, or a class for clones that have expanded.

size	V	J	D	length	CDR3	DNA
NA	TRBV5-1	TRBJ2-7	NA	15	CASSPSTQGTNEQYF	TGCGCCAGCAGCCCGTCCACACAGGGTACCAACGAGCAGTACTTC
NA	TRBV29-1	TRBJ1-1	NA	13	CSVMSRGSTEAFF	TGCAGCGTTATGTCACGGGGGAGCACTGAAGCTTTCTTT
NA	TRBV14	TRBJ2-7	TRBD1	16	CASSQGRRTGSYEQYF	TGTGCCAGCAGCCAAGGTAGGAGGACAGGCTCCTACGAGCAGTACTTC
NA	TRBV3-1	TRBJ2-3	TRBD2	16	CASSQRLAGLRDTQYF	TGTGCCAGCAGCCAACGACTAGCGGGATTGAGGGATACGCAGTATTTT
NA	TRBV28	TRBJ2-5	TRBD2	15	CASRPTSGRANEQYF	TGTGCCAGCAGACCAACTAGCGGGAGGGCCAATGAGCAGTACTTC
NA	TRBV20-1	TRBJ1-5	NA	16	CSARDLLGDSYQPQHF	TGCAGTGCTAGAGATCTATTGGGAGACAGTTATCAGCCCCAGCATTTT
many	TRBV12-3/TRBV12-4	TRBJ2-3	NA	13	CASSFRGTDTQYF	TGTGCCAGCAGTTTCAGGGGCACAGATACGCAGTATTTT
NA	TRBV19	TRBJ1-6	TRBD1	15	CASSMPQGGNSPLHF	TGTGCCAGTAGTATGCCACAGGGGGGGAATTCACCCCTCCACTTT
NA	TRBV20-1	TRBJ2-5	TRBD2	14	CSAYGLAGNNEQYF	TGCAGTGCGTACGGACTAGCGGGAAACAATGAGCAGTACTTC
many	TRBV4-1	TRBJ2-7	TRBD2	14	CASSHIAGSYEQYF	TGCGCCAGCAGCCATATAGCGGGAAGTTACGAGCAGTACTTC
few	TRBV12-3/TRBV12-4	TRBJ2-5	TRBD1	14	CASTIDRGQETQYF	TGTGCCAGCACCATCGACAGGGGGCAAGAGACCCAGTACTTC
NA	TRBV5-1	TRBJ2-2	NA	17	CASSLERFRLNTGELFF	TGCGCCAGCAGCTTGGAGCGGTTTAGATTAAACACCGGGGAGCTGTTTTTT
NA	TRBV11-2	TRBJ2-7	TRBD2	19	CASSLDPTSGALSYNEQYF	TGTGCCAGCAGCTTAGATCCGACTAGCGGAGCCCTCTCCTACAATGAGCAGTACTTC
few	TRBV20-1	TRBJ2-1	TRBD2	13	CSASTGGPDEQFF	TGCAGTGCTAGTACGGGAGGGCCCGATGAGCAGTTCTTC
NA	TRBV9	TRBJ2-3	TRBD2	16	CASSASGTSPTDTQYF	TGTGCCAGCAGCGCCTCCGGGACTAGCCCCACAGATACGCAGTATTTT
few	TRBV5-1	TRBJ2-3	NA	15	CASSYSLAQRDTQYF	TGCGCCAGCAGCTACTCACTAGCCCAACGGGATACGCAGTATTTT